What follows are 5 T cell receptor beta chains derived from one specimen sequenced in a study of PD-L1 blockade in urothelial cancer. As to time point: pretreatment peripheral blood. The repertoire was sequenced with immunoSEQ multiplex PCR; TCRdb's copy has only in-frame clones and lacks some. The data hold 90,000 or so clones, with around 87% observed a single time. The material was PBMCs, obtained around atezolizumab (anti-PD-L1) treatment. These receptors were obtained from a man in his 60s with urothelial cancer.

The chain combines TRBV9 with TRBJ2-5, with a tentative D call TRBD1 (6 bases). V lost 3 bases, J lost 2 bases, and 11 bases lay in between. There are 14 residues in the CDR3. The V gene's germline CDR1 is SGDLS and CDR2 YYNGEE. The CDR3 is CASSGTVKQETQYF. CDR3 in DNA: TGTGCCAGCAGCGGGACAGTGAAACAAGAGACCCAGTACTTC.

V gene TRBV4-2 combines with J gene TRBJ1-2; no definite D call. CDR1 is LGHNA, CDR2 YNFKEQ, per germline. V lost 1 base, J lost 0 bases, and 12 bases lay in between. The CDR3 length is 16 residues. The CDR3 here is CASSQAAGPANYGYTF. As DNA, the CDR3 is TGTGCCAGCAGCCAAGCCGCGGGCCCCGCTAACTATGGCTACACCTTC.

The J gene is TRBJ2-3, the V gene TRBV30; the D gene is possibly TRBD1 (6 bases). The germline V and J ends were trimmed by 8 bases and 0 bases, with 12 bases remaining between them. The length of the CDR3 is 13 residues. CDR1 is GTSNPN and CDR2 is SVGIG in the germline V gene (reference sequence). The CDR3 nucleotides are TGTGCCCGCCGGACAGCAAGCACAGATACGCAGTATTTT. It yields the protein CARRTASTDTQYF.

The chain is built from TRBV5-6 and TRBJ2-3; no firm D call. This CDR3 comprises 12 residues. Germline assignment: CDR1 SGHDT and CDR2 YYEEEE. The V and J ends lost 4 bases and 3 bases respectively, with 6 bases between them. This CDR3 is CASSTGTDTQYF. DNA of the CDR3: TGTGCCAGCAGCACCGGGACAGATACGCAGTATTTT.

This chain uses TRBV9 with TRBJ2-5, with unresolved D. There are 14 residues in the CDR3. Trimming left V 0 bases short and J 7 bases short, with 13 bases between. Germline V lookup: CDR1 SGDLS, CDR2 YYNGEE. CDR3 nucleotides: TGTGCCAGCAGCGTAGACACCCTCCGAGGGACCCAGTACTTC. Protein product: CASSVDTLRGTQYF.